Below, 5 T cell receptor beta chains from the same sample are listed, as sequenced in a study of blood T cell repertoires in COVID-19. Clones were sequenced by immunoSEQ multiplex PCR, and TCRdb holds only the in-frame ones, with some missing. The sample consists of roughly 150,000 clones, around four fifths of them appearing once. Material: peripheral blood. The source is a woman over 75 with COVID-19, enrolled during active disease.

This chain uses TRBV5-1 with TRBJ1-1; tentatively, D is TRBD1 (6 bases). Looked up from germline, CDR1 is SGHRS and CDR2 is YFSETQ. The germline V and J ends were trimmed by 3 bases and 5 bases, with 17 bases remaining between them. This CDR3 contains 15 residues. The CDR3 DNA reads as TGCGCCAGCAGCTCCTGGTCAGGGGTTGGAACTGAAGCTTTCTTT. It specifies CASSSWSGVGTEAFF.

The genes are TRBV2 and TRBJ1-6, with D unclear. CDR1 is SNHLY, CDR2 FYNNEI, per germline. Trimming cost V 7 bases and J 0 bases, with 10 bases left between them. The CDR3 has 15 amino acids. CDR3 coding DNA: TGTGCCAGCAAGGGAGGGAGCTCCTATAATTCACCCCTCCACTTT. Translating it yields CASKGGSSYNSPLHF.

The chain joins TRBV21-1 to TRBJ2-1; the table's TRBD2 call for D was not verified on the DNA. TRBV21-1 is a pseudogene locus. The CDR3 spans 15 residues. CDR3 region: CASSGRGDSYNEQFF. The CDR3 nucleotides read TGTGCCAGCAGCGGTCGGGGGGACTCCTACAATGAGCAGTTCTTC.

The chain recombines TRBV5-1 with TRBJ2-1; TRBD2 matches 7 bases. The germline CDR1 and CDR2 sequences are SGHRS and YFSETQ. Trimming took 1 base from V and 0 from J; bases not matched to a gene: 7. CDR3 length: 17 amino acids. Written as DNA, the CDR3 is TGCGCCAGCAGCTTGACCAGCGGGGCCCTCTCCTACAATGAGCAGTTCTTC. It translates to CASSLTSGALSYNEQFF.

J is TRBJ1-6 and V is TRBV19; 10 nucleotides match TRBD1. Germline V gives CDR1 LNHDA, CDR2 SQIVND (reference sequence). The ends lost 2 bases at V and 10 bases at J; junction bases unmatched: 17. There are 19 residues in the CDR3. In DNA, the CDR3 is TGTGCCAGTAGTATAAGGGTCACGACCGTGGACAGGGGGAAGTCACCCCTCCACTTT. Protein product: CASSIRVTTVDRGKSPLHF.